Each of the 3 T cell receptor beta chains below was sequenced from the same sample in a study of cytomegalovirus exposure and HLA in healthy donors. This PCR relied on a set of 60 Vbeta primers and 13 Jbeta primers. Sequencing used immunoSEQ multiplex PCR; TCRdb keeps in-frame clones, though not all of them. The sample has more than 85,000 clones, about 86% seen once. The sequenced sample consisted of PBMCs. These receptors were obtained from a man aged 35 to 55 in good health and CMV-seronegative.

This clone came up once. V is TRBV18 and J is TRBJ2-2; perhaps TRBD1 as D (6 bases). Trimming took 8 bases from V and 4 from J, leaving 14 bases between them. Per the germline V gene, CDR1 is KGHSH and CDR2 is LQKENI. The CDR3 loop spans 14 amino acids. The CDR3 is CASEAGTPTGELFF. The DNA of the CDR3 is TGTGCCAGCGAGGCCGGGACACCCACCGGGGAGCTGTTTTTT.

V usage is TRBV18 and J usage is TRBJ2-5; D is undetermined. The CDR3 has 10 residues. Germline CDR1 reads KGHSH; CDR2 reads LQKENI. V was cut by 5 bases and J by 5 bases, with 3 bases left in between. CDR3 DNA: TGTGCCAGCTCAGAGGAGACCCAGTACTTC. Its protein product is CASSEETQYF.

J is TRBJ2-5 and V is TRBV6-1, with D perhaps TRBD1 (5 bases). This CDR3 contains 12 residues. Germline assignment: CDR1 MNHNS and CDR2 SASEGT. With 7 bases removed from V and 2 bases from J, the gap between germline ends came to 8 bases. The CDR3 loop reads CASTRQQETQYF. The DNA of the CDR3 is TGTGCCAGCACCCGACAGCAAGAGACCCAGTACTTC.